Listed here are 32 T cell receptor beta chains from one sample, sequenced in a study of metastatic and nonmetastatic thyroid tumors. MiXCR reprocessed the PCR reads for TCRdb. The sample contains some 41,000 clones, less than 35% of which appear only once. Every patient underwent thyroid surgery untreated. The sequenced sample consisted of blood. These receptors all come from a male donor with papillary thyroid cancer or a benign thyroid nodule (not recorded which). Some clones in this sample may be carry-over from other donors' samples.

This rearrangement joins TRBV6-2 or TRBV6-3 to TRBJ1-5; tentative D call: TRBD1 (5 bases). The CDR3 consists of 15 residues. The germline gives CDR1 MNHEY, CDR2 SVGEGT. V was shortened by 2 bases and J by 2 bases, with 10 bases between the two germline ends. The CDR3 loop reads CASSYGGSGNQPQHF. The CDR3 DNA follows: TGTGCCAGCAGTTACGGGGGGTCGGGCAATCAGCCCCAGCATTTT.

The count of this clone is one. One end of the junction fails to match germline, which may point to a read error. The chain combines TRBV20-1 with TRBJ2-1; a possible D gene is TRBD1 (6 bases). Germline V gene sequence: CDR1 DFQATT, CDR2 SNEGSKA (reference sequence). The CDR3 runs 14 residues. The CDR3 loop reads CRARQVWSYNEQFF. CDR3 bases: TGCCGTGCAAGACAGGTGTGGTCTTACAATGAGCAGTTCTTC.

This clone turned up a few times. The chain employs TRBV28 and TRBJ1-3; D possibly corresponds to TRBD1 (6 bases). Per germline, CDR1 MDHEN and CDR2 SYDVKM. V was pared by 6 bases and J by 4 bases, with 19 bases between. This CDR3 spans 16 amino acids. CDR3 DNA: TGTGCCAGCAGGGGAGCTACAGGGAGACAAGGAAACACCATATATTTT. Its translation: CASRGATGRQGNTIYF.

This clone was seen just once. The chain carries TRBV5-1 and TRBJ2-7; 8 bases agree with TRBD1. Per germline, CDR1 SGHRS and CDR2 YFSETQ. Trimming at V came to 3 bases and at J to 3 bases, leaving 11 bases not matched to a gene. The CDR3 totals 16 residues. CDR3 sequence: CASSSYGDRSCYEQYF. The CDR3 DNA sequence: TGCGCCAGCAGCTCATACGGGGACAGGTCCTGCTACGAGCAGTACTTC.

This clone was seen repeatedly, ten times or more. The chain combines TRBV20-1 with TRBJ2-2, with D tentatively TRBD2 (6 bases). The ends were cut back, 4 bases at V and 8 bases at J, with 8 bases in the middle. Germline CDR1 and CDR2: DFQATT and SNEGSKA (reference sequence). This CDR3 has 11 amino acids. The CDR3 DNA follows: TGCAGTGCTATGAGCGGGGGGGAGCTGTTTTTT. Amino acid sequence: CSAMSGGELFF.

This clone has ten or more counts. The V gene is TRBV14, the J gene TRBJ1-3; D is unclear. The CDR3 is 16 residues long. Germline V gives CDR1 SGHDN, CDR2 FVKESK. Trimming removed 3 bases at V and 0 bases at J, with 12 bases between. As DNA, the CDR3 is TGTGCCAGCAGCCAGCTGGACTTCACCTCTGGAAACACCATATATTTT. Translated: CASSQLDFTSGNTIYF.

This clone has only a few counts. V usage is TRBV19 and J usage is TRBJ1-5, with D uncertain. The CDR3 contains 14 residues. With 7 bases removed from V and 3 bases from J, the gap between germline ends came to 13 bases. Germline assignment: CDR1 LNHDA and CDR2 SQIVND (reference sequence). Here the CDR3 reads CASTLGGINQPQHF. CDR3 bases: TGTGCCAGTACCCTGGGAGGCATCAATCAGCCCCAGCATTTT.

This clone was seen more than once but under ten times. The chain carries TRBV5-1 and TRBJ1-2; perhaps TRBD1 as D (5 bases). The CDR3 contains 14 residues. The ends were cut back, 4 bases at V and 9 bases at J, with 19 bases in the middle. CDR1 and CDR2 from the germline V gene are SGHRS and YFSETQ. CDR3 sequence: CASSAGGGERRYTF. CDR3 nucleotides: TGCGCCAGCAGCGCGGGTGGGGGAGAAAGGCGCTACACCTTC.

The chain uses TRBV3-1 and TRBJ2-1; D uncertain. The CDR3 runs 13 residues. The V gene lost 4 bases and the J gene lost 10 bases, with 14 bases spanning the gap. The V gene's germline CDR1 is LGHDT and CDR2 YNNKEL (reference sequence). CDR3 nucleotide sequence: TGTGCCAGCAGCCCCCGGGCCTCTAGAGAGCAGTTCTTC. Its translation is CASSPRASREQFF.

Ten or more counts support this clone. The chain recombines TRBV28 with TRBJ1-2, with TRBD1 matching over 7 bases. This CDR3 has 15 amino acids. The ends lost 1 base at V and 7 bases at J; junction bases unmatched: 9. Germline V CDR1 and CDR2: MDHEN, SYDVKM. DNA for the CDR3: TGTGCCAGCAGTTTATACGGGCAGGGGGGCGCTGGCTACACCTTC. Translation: CASSLYGQGGAGYTF.

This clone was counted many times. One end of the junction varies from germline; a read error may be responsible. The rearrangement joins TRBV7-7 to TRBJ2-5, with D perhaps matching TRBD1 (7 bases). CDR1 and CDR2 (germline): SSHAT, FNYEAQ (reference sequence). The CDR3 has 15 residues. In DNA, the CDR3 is TGTGCTAGCAGCTCCCGCAGGGGGGCGGAAGAGACCCAGTACTTC. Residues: CASSSRRGAEETQYF.

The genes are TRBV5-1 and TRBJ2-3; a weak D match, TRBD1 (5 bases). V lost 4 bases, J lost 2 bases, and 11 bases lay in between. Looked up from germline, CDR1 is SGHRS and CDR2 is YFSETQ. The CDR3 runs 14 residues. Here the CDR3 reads CASSTGAATDTQYF. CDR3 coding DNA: TGCGCCAGCAGCACAGGAGCAGCCACAGATACGCAGTATTTT.

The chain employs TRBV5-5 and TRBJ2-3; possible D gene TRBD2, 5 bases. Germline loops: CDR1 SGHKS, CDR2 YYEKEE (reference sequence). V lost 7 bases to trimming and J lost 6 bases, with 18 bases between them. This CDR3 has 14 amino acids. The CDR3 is CASADSTSEDTQYF. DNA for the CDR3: TGTGCCAGCGCGGACTCAACCTCGGAGGATACGCAGTATTTT. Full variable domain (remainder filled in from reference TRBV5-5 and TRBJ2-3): DAGVTQSPTHLIKTRGQQVTLRCSPISGHKSVSWYQQVLGQGPQFIFQYYEKEERGRGNFPDRFSARQFPNYSSELNVNALLLGDSALYLCASADSTSEDTQYFGPGTRLTVL.

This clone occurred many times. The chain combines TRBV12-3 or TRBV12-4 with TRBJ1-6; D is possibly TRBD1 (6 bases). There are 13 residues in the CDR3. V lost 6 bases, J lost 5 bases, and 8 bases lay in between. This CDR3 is CASSGGNNSPLHF. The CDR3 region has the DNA TGTGCCAGCAGCGGGGGCAATAATTCACCCCTCCACTTT.

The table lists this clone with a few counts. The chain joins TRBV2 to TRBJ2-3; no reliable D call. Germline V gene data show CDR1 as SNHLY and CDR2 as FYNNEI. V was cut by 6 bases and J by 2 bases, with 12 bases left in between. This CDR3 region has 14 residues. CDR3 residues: CASRSPVLTDTQYF. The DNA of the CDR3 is TGTGCCAGCAGGTCCCCAGTCCTCACAGATACGCAGTATTTT. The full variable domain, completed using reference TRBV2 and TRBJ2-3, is EPEVTQTPSHQVTQMGQEVILRCVPISNHLYFYWYRQILGQKVEFLVSFYNNEISEKSEIFDDQFSVERPDGSNFTLKIRSTKLEDSAMYFCASRSPVLTDTQYFGPGTRLTVL.

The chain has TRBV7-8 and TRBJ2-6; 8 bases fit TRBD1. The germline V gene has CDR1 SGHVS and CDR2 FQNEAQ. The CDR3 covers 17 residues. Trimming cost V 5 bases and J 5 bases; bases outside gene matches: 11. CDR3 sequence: CASSPMQGASWANVLTF. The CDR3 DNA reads TGTGCCAGCAGCCCTATGCAGGGGGCTTCATGGGCCAACGTCCTGACTTTC. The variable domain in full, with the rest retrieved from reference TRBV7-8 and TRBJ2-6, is GAGVSQSPRYKVAKRGQDVALRCDPISGHVSLFWYQQALGQGPEFLTYFQNEAQLDKSGLPSDRFFAERPEGSVSTLKIQRTQQEDSAVYLCASSPMQGASWANVLTFGAGSRLTVL.

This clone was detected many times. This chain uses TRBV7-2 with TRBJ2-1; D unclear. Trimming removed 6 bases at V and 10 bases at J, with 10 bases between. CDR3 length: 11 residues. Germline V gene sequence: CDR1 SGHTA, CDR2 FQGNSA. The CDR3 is CASRTAWEQFF. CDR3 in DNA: TGTGCCAGCAGAACCGCATGGGAGCAGTTCTTC. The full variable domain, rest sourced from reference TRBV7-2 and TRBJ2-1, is GAGVSQSPSNKVTEKGKDVELRCDPISGHTALYWYRQSLGQGLEFLIYFQGNSAPDKSGLPSDRFSAERTGGSVSTLTIQRTQQEDSAVYLCASRTAWEQFFGPGTRLTVL.

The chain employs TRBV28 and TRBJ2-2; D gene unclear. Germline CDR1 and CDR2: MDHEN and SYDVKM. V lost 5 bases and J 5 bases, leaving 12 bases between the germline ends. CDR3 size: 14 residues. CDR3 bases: TGTGCCAGCAGTCCCCACAGACCAACCGGGGAGCTGTTTTTT. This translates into CASSPHRPTGELFF.

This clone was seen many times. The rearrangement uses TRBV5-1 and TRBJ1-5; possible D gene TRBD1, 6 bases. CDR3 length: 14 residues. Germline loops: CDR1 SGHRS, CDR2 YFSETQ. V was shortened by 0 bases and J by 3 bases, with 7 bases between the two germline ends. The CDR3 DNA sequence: TGCGCCAGCAGCTTGGGGACAGACAATCAGCCCCAGCATTTT. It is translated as CASSLGTDNQPQHF.

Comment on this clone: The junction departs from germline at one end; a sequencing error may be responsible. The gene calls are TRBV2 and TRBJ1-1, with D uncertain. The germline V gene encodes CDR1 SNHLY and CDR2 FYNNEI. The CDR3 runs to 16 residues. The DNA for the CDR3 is TGTGCCAGCAGTGGTAGTCTACACGGGGTGAACACTGATGCTTTCTTT. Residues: CASSGSLHGVNTDAFF.

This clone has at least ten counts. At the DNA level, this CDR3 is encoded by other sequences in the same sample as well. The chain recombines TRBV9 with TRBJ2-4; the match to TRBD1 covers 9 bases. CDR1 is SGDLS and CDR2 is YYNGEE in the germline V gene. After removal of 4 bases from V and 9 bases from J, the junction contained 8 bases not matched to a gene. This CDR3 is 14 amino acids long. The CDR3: CASSPQAGQGIQYF. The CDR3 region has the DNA TGTGCCAGCAGCCCCCAAGCGGGACAGGGCATTCAGTACTTC.

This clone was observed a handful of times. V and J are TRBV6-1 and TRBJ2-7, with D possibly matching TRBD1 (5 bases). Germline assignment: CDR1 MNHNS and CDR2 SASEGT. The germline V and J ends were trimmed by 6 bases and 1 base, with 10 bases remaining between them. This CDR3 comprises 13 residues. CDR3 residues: CASSSAGSYEQYF. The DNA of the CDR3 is TGTGCCAGCAGCTCCGCAGGGTCCTACGAGCAGTACTTC.

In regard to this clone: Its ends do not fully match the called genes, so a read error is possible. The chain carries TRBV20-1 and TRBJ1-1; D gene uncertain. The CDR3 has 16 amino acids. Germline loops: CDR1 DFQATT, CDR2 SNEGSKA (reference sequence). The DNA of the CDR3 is TGCATTGCTATACTCGCCCTGCAGCAAAGAGACACTGAGGCTTTCTTT. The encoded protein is CIAILALQQRDTEAFF.

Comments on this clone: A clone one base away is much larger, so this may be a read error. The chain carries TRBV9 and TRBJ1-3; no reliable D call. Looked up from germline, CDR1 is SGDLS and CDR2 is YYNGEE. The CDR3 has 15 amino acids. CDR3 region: CVSSAEADSGNTIYF. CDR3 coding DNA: TGTGTCAGCAGCGCGGAGGCAGACTCTGGAAACACCATATATTTT.

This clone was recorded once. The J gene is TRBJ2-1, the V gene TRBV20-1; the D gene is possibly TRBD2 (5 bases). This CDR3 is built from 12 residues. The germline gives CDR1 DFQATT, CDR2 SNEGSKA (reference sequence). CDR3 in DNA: TGCAGCTTAGCGCAACAGAACAATGAGCAGTTCTTC. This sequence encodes CSLAQQNNEQFF.

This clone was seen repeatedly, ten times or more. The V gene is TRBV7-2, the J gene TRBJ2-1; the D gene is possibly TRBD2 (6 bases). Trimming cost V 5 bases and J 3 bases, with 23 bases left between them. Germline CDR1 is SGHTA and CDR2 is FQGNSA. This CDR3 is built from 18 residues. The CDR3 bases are TGTGCCAGCAGCCAACGGGGAGGAGCTTTTTCTATCTACAATGAGCAGTTCTTC. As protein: CASSQRGGAFSIYNEQFF.

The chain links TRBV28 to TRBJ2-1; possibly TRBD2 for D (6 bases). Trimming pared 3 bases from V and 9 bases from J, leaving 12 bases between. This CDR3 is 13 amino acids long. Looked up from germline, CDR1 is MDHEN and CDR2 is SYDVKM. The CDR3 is CASSFAEGPEQFF. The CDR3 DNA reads TGTGCCAGCAGTTTCGCGGAGGGCCCTGAGCAGTTCTTC.

CDR3 residues: CASSPGQQGNYGYTF. Here the CDR3 DNA reads TGTGCCAGCTCACCGGGGCAACAGGGCAACTATGGCTACACCTTC. The rearrangement links TRBV18 to TRBJ1-2, with a weak D call TRBD1 (6 bases). In germline, CDR1 is KGHSH, CDR2 LQKENI. The CDR3 totals 15 residues. V was pared by 3 bases and J by 2 bases, with 13 bases between.

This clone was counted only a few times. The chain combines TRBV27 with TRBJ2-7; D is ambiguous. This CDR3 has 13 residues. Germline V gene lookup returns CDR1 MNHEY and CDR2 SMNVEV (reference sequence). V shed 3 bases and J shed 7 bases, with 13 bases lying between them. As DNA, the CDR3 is TGTGCCAGCAGTTTTGTACCCCTTATAGAGCAGTACTTC. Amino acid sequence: CASSFVPLIEQYF.

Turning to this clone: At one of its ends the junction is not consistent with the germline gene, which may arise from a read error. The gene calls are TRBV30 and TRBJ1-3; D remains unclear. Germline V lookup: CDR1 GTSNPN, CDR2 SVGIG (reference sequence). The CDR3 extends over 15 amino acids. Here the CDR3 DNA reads TGTGCCTGCAGAAATGGCCTCTTCTCTGGAAACAGCATATATTTT. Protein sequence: CACRNGLFSGNSIYF.

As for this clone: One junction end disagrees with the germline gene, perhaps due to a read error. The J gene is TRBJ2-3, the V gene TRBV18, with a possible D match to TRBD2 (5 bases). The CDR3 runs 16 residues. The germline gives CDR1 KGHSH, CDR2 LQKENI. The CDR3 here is CASSPGDVASTDPQDF. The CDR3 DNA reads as TGTGCCAGCTCTCCGGGTGATGTGGCTAGCACAGATCCGCAGGATTTT.

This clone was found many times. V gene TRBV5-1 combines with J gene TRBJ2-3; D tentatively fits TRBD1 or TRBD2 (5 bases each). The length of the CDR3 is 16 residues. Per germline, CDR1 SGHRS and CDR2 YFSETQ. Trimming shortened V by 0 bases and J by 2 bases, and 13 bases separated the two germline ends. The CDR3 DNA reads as TGCGCCAGCAGCTTGGCCGCAGGGAGTTTCACAGATACGCAGTATTTT. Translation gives CASSLAAGSFTDTQYF.